This T cell receptor (beta chain) was captured in a study of CD8 T cells in Susac syndrome. Sequencing of TCR beta was performed on blood CD8+ and CD4+ T cells. Negative isolation was applied to CD8+ and CD4+ T cells, and FACS enrichment was applied to TEMRA cells. Deletions cut 4 bases from V and 10 bases from J, with 14 bases between. The CDR3 totals 13 residues. Germline V gene sequence: CDR1 DFQATT, CDR2 SNEGSKA (reference sequence). The RNA input was about 0.5 to 1 ug, and it was reverse transcribed with random hexamers. TCR beta CDR3 was amplified by immunoSEQ multiplex PCR. This amplification extended across 54 Vbeta and 13 Jbeta segments. Each CDR3 protein is one row after TCRdb ran MiXCR on the immunoSEQ multiplex PCR reads. The sample has some 100,000 distinct CDR3 sequences; about 95% are singletons. As to this clonotype: Its target is not known.

Study-wide results and caveats: Peak Susac CD8+ clonal expansion occurred in TEMRA cells and active patients.

The chain recombines TRBV20-1 with TRBJ1-6, with TRBD1 as a possible D gene (6 bases). The receptor comes from a human donor with Susac syndrome. Material for sequencing was CD8+ T cells from PBMCs. Here the CDR3 DNA reads TGCAGTGCTACGCCATCGACAGGATCACCCCTCCACTTT. It encodes CSATPSTGSPLHF.